One and the same sample provided the 5 T cell receptor beta chains below, sequenced in a study of vaccination and CD4 T cells after COVID-19 (dated by TCRdb to the early 2020s). The library was made by PCR. Instrument on record: Illumina iSeq 100. TCR sequencing of DNA from cultured CD4+ T cells used the Oncomine TCR Beta short-read assay at the Johns Hopkins FTIC core. TCRdb trimmed public reads at Q25 via fastp, called clones via MiXCR and kept in-frame beta chains. Rows merge per CDR3 protein into single entries with the most common DNA and genes. The sample data list about 20,000 distinct CDR3 sequences, and approximately 62% of these were observed just once. Approximately 3.7% of the sample is taken by the ten largest. The meaning of the sample's treatment or condition label: roughly 11-day PBMC culture with coronavirus spike peptide pools or control peptides (ViraFEST assay). Their antigens remain unidentified.

Material for sequencing was CD4+ T cells from blood, cultured in vitro. The receptors come from a human donor who had recovered from COVID-19.

The rearrangement links TRBV6-1 to TRBJ1-2; unclear D gene. The V gene lost 0 bases and the J gene lost 4 bases, with 9 bases spanning the gap. The germline CDR1 and CDR2 sequences are MNHNS and SASEGT. This CDR3 has 14 residues. The CDR3 DNA reads TGTGCCAGCAGTGAAGCGCGCAGTCTCTATGGCTACACCTTC. It specifies CASSEARSLYGYTF.

The chain has TRBV6-5 and TRBJ1-5; D is ambiguous. Trimming stripped 2 bases from V and 7 bases from J, with 9 bases between. The CDR3 covers 13 residues. Germline lookup yields CDR1 MNHEY and CDR2 SVGAGI. The CDR3 reads CASSYRSGQPQHF. CDR3 sequence (DNA): TGTGCCAGCAGTTACAGGAGTGGACAGCCCCAGCATTTT.

The CDR3 nucleotides are TGTGCCAGCAGTCCCGGGACAGGGGTCCTAGCTAACTATGGCTACACCTTC. Encoded protein: CASSPGTGVLANYGYTF. This chain connects TRBV28 to TRBJ1-2; 10 bases agree with TRBD1. This CDR3 is 17 amino acids long. CDR1 MDHEN and CDR2 SYDVKM come from the germline V gene. V lost 5 bases, J lost 0 bases, and 9 bases stayed unmatched.

The chain has TRBV30 and TRBJ2-7, with a tentative D call TRBD1 (6 bases). CDR3 length: 13 amino acids. Germline V gene sequence: CDR1 GTSNPN, CDR2 SVGIG (reference sequence). The V gene lost 2 bases and the J gene lost 5 bases, with 13 bases spanning the gap. The CDR3 nucleotides read TGTGCCTGGAGTTCAGGGGACGGGAACGAGCAGTACTTC. It yields the protein CAWSSGDGNEQYF. Full variable domain (outside the CDR3, taken from reference TRBV30 and TRBJ2-7): SQTIHQWPATLVQPVGSPLSLECTVEGTSNPNLYWYRQAAGRGLQLLFYSVGIGQISSEVPQNLSASRPQDRQFILSSKKLLLSDSGFYLCAWSSGDGNEQYFGPGTRLTVT.

The chain joins TRBV20-1 to TRBJ1-1; a weak D match, TRBD1 (6 bases). The CDR3 contains 12 residues. The V gene lost 6 bases and the J gene lost 11 bases, with 19 bases spanning the gap. CDR1 is DFQATT and CDR2 is SNEGSKA in the germline V gene (reference sequence). Written as DNA, the CDR3 is TGCAGTGCCAACCACCGGGACAAGGGGGCTTTCTTT. Amino acids: CSANHRDKGAFF.